Shown below are 6 T cell receptor beta chains from a single sample sequenced in a study of breast tumors, draining lymph nodes, adjacent tissues. Samples came from axillary lymph nodes draining the breast cancer. One entry per CDR3 protein, called by TCRdb with MiXCR from the multiplex PCR reads. The table includes about 130,000 distinct CDR3 sequences, just under 20% detected once. The sample consisted of axillary lymph node tissue. These TCRs come from a female donor with breast cancer. Some clones in this sample may be carry-over from other donors' samples.

V usage is TRBV28 and J usage is TRBJ2-5; TRBD1 aligns across 7 bases. J was trimmed by 1 base and V by 7 bases; bases with no gene match: 9. The CDR3 has 15 amino acids. The germline gives CDR1 MDHEN, CDR2 SYDVKM. The CDR3, as DNA: TGTGCCAGCACCCCCAGAGGGACAGTCCAAGAGACCCAGTACTTC. Translating it yields CASTPRGTVQETQYF.

This clonotype was detected a few times. The chain has TRBV28 and TRBJ1-4, with 7 positions matching TRBD1. The V segment lost 8 bases and the J segment 6 bases; nucleotides outside the gene matches: 15. Germline lookup yields CDR1 MDHEN and CDR2 SYDVKM. The CDR3 is 16 amino acids. CDR3 residues: CASRAPRGQLDEKLFF. The CDR3 DNA is TGTGCCAGCCGAGCGCCCAGGGGACAGCTTGATGAAAAACTGTTTTTT.

This rearrangement joins TRBV7-6 to TRBJ1-2, with D uncertain. The CDR3 has 15 amino acids. V lost 5 bases and J lost 0, with 13 bases in between. In germline, CDR1 is SGHVS, CDR2 FNYEAQ. As DNA, the CDR3 is TGTGCCAGCAGCCCCAACGGGTTGACTAACTATGGCTACACCTTC. It codes for CASSPNGLTNYGYTF.

The chain couples TRBV5-1 to TRBJ2-2; a possible D gene is TRBD1 (5 bases). The DNA matches TRBJ1-1 better at its end, which makes the J call doubtful. Germline CDR1 and CDR2: SGHRS and YFSETQ. The CDR3 loop spans 14 amino acids. CDR3 protein: CASSHRDWNTEAFF. The CDR3 DNA sequence: TGCGCCAGCAGCCACCGGGACTGGAACACTGAAGCTTTCTTT.

This clonotype was counted ten times or more. This sequence joins TRBV5-1 and TRBJ1-6; no reliable D call. Trimming cost V 3 bases and J 5 bases, with 15 bases left between them. Germline V CDR1 and CDR2: SGHRS, YFSETQ. This CDR3 region has 16 residues. CDR3 amino acids: CASSSGGKQNNSPLHF. CDR3 coding DNA: TGCGCCAGCAGCTCGGGAGGGAAGCAGAATAATTCACCCCTCCACTTT.

This clonotype was recorded at least ten times. The CDR3 protein is CASSQRQGEETQYF. CDR3 DNA sequence: TGTGCCAGCAGCCAACGACAGGGGGAAGAGACCCAGTACTTC. The chain employs TRBV4-2 and TRBJ2-5; 9 nucleotides match TRBD1. Trimming took 2 bases from V and 3 from J; bases not matched to a gene: 1. The CDR3 is 14 residues long. From germline, CDR1 is LGHNA and CDR2 YNFKEQ.